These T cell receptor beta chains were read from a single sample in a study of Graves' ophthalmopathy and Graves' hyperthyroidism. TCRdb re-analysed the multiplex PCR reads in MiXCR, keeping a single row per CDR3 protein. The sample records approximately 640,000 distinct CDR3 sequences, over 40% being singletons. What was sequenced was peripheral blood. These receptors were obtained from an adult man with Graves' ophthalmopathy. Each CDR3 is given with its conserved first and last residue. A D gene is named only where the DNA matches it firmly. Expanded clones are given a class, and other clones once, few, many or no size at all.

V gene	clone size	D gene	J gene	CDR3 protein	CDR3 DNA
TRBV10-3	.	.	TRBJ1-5	CAISEIDQPQHF	TGTGCCATCAGTGAGATCGATCAGCCCCAGCATTTT
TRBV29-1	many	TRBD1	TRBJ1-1	CSVEGDRYRAFF	TGCAGCGTTGAAGGGGACAGATATCGGGCTTTCTTT
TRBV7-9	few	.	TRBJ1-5	CASSQDRIGQPHQPQHF	TGCGCCAGCAGCCAAGATAGGATAGGGCAACCGCATCAGCCCCAGCATTTT
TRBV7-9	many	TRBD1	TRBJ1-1	CASSRRQGIPEAFF	TGTGCCAGCAGCAGACGACAGGGTATTCCTGAAGCTTTCTTT
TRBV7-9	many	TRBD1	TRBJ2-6	CASRTTDRGVSGANVLTF	TGTGCCAGCAGAACAACGGACAGGGGAGTCTCTGGGGCCAACGTCCTGACTTTC
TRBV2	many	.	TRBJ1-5	CASSATGYSNQPQHF	TGTGCCAGCAGTGCGACAGGATATAGCAATCAGCCCCAGCATTTT
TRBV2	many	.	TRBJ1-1	CASTLHEENTEAFF	TGTGCCAGCACCCTCCACGAAGAAAACACTGAAGCTTTCTTT
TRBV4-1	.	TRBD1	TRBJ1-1	CASGQTGVNTEAFF	TGCGCCAGCGGCCAGACAGGGGTGAACACTGAAGCTTTCTTT
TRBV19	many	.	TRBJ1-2	CASRDGLWGYTF	TGTGCCAGTCGGGACGGATTATGGGGCTACACCTTC
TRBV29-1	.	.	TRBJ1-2	CSVVRGRYNYGYTF	TGCAGCGTTGTCCGGGGCAGGTATAACTATGGCTACACCTTC
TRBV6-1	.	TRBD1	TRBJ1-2	CAISGQGGYGYTF	TGTGCCATCAGCGGACAGGGCGGCTATGGCTACACCTTC
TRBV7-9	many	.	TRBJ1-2	CASSLQETRRYGYTF	TGTGCCAGCAGCTTACAGGAGACAAGACGCTATGGCTACACCTTC
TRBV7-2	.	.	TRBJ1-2	CASGQVPGDGYTF	TGTGCCAGCGGCCAAGTTCCAGGGGATGGCTACACCTTC
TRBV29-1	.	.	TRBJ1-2	CSVVQGSGNTF	TGCAGCGTTGTCCAGGGCTCTGGAAACACCTTC
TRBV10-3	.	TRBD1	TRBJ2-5	CAIGQGGRRETQYF	TGTGCCATAGGACAGGGGGGCCGAAGAGAGACCCAGTACTTC
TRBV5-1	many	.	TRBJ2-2	CASSFSGRGTGELFF	TGCGCCAGCAGCTTTTCAGGGCGAGGCACCGGGGAGCTGTTTTTT
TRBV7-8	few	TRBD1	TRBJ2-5	CASSSYASMTGGSKGETQYF	TGTGCCAGCAGCTCTTATGCAAGCATGACAGGGGGCAGTAAGGGAGAGACCCAGTACTTC
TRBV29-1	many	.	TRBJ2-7	CSVVKGTYEQYF	TGCAGCGTTGTCAAGGGAACCTACGAGCAGTACTTC
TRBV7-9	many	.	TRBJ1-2	CASSAQGVGYGYTF	TGTGCCAGCAGCGCCCAGGGCGTCGGGTATGGCTACACCTTC
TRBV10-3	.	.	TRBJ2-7	CAISESAWENEQYF	TGTGCCATCAGTGAGTCGGCCTGGGAAAACGAGCAGTACTTC
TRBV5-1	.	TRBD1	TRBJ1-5	CASSLQGVLGQPQHF	TGCGCCAGCAGCTTGCAGGGGGTTCTGGGTCAGCCCCAGCATTTT
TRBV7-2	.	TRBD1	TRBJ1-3	CASSPQGDGSTIYF	TGTGCCAGCAGTCCACAGGGGGATGGAAGCACCATATATTTT
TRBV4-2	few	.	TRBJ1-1	CASSDGVGRIEAFF	TGTGCCAGCAGCGACGGGGTTGGACGGATTGAAGCTTTCTTT
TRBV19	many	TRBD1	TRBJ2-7	CASSLTGVGYEQYF	TGTGCCAGTAGTTTGACAGGGGTCGGCTACGAGCAGTACTTC
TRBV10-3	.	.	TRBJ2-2	CASGKDSNTGELFF	TGTGCCAGCGGGAAGGACAGCAACACCGGGGAGCTGTTTTTT
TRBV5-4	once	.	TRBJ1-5	CASSPQELPQSAQHF	TGTGCCAGCTCACCACAGGAGCTCCCCCAATCAGCCCAGCATTTT
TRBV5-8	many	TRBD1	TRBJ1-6	CASSLGTGVNSPLHF	TGTGCCAGCAGCTTGGGAACAGGGGTAAACTCACCCCTCCACTTT
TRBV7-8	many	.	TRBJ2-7	CASRFRDNSYEQYF	TGTGCCAGCAGATTCCGGGACAACTCCTACGAGCAGTACTTC
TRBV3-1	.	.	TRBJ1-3	CASSLRDGGSTIYF	TGTGCCAGCAGCCTACGGGACGGAGGAAGCACCATATATTTT
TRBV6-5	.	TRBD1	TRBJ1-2	CASSYSWDRSNYGYTF	TGTGCCAGCAGTTACTCCTGGGACAGGAGCAACTATGGCTACACCTTC
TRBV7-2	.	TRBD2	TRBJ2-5	CASSLAGRGTSGQQETQYF	TGTGCCAGCAGCTTAGCAGGTCGGGGGACTAGCGGGCAACAAGAGACCCAGTACTTC
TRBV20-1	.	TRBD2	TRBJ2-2	CSASLGTSDSGELFF	TGCAGTGCTAGTCTCGGGACTAGCGACTCCGGGGAGCTGTTTTTT
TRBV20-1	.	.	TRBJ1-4	CSVGLANEKLFF	TGCAGTGTGGGGTTGGCTAATGAAAAACTGTTTTTT
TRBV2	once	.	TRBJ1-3	CASSPERAGNTIYF	TGTGCCAGCTCACCAGAACGGGCTGGAAACACCATATATTTT
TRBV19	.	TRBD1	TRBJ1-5	CASTGQGAGQPQHF	TGTGCCAGTACCGGACAGGGGGCGGGTCAGCCCCAGCATTTT
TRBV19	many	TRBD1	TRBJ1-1	CASRIRQGGTEAFF	TGTGCCAGTAGGATTCGACAGGGAGGGACTGAAGCTTTCTTT
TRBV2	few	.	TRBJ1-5	CASSQDQEGKPQHF	TGTGCCAGCAGCCAAGATCAGGAGGGAAAGCCCCAGCATTTT
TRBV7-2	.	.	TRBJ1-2	CASSEDSNPNYGYTF	TGTGCCAGCAGCGAAGACAGTAACCCTAACTATGGCTACACCTTC
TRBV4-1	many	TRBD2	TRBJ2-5	CASSQVVYEAGPLF	TGCGCCAGCAGCCAAGTTGTATACGAAGCGGGACCTCTCTTC
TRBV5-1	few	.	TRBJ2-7	CASSLEGGREQYF	TGCGCCAGCAGCTTGGAAGGGGGGCGAGAGCAGTACTTC
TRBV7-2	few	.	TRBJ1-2	CASSVDSVYGYTF	TGTGCCAGCAGCGTAGACAGTGTCTATGGCTACACCTTC
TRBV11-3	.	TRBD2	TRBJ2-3	CASSFGSGRAVDTQYF	TGTGCCAGCAGCTTTGGTAGCGGGAGGGCCGTGGATACGCAGTATTTT
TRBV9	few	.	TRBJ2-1	CASSPAGSSFYNEQFF	TGTGCCAGCAGCCCGGCGGGTAGTTCCTTCTACAATGAGCAGTTCTTC